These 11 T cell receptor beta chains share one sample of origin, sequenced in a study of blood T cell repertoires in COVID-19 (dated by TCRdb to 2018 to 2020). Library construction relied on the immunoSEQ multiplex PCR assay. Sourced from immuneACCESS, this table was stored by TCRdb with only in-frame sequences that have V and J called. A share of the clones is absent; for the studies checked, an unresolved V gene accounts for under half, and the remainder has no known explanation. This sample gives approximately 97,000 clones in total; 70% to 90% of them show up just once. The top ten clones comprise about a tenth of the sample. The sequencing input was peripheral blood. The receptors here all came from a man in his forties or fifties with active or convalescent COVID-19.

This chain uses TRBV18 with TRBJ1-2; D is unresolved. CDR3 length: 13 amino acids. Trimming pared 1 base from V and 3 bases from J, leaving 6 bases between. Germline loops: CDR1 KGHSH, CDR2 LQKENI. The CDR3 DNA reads TGTGCCAGCTCACCACAAACAGACTATGGCTACACCTTC. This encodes CASSPQTDYGYTF.

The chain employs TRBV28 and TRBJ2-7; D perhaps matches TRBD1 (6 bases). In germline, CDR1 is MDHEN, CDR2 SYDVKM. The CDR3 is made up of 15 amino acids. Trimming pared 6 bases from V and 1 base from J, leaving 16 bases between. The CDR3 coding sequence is TGTGCCAGCAGCCGTCCCGGGACAACTTCCTACGAGCAGTACTTC. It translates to CASSRPGTTSYEQYF.

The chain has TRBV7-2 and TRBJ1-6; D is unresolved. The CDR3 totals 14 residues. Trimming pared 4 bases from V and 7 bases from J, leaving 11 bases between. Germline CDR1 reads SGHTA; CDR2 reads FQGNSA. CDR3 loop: CASSWVPGNSPLHF. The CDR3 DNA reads TGTGCCAGCAGCTGGGTCCCGGGGAATTCACCCCTCCACTTT. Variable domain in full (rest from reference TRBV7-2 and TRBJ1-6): GAGVSQSPSNKVTEKGKDVELRCDPISGHTALYWYRQSLGQGLEFLIYFQGNSAPDKSGLPSDRFSAERTGGSVSTLTIQRTQQEDSAVYLCASSWVPGNSPLHFGNGTRLTVT.

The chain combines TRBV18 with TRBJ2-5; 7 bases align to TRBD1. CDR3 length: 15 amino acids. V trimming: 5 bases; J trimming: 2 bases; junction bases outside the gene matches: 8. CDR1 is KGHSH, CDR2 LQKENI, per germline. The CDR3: CASSETGKGQETQYF. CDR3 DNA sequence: TGTGCCAGCTCAGAGACAGGGAAGGGACAAGAGACCCAGTACTTC.

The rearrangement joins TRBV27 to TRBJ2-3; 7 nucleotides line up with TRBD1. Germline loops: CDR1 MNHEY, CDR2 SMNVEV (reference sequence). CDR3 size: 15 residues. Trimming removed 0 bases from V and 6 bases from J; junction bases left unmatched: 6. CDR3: CASSLSIQGVDTQYF. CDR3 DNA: TGTGCCAGCAGTTTATCAATCCAGGGGGTGGATACGCAGTATTTT.

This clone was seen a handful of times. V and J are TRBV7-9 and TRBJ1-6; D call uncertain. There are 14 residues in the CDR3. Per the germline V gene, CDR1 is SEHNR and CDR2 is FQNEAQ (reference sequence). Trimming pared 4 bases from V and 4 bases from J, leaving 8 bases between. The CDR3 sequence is CASSSQVYNSPLHF. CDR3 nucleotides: TGTGCCAGCAGCTCCCAGGTGTATAATTCACCCCTCCACTTT.

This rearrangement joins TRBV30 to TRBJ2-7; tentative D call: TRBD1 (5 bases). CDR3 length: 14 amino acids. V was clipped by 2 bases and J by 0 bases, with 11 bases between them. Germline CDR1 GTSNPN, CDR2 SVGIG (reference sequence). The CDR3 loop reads CAWSPQTVSYEQYF. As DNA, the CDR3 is TGTGCCTGGAGTCCCCAGACAGTCTCCTACGAGCAGTACTTC.

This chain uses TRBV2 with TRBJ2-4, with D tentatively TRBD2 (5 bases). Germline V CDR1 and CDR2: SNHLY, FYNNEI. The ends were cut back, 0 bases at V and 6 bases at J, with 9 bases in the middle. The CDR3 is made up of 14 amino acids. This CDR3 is CASSEASGVNIQYF. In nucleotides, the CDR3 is TGTGCCAGCAGTGAAGCTTCCGGGGTAAACATTCAGTACTTC.

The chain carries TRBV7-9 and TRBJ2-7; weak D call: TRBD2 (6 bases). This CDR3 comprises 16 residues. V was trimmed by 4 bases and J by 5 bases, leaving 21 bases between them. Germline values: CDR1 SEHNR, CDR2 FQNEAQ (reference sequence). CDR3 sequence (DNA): TGTGCCAGCAGCTCCGGAGCGGGTGCAGCTCTGGACGAGCAGTACTTC. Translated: CASSSGAGAALDEQYF.

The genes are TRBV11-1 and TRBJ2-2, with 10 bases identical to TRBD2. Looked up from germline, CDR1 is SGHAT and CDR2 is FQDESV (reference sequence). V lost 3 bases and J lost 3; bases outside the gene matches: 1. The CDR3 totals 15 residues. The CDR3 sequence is CASSLSGGDTGELFF. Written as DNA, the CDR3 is TGTGCCAGCAGCTTGAGCGGGGGGGACACCGGGGAGCTGTTTTTT. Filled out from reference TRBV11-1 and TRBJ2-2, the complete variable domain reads EAEVAQSPRYKITEKSQAVAFWCDPISGHATLYWYRQILGQGPELLVQFQDESVVDDSQLPKDRFSAERLKGVDSTLKIQPAELGDSAMYLCASSLSGGDTGELFFGEGSRLTVL.

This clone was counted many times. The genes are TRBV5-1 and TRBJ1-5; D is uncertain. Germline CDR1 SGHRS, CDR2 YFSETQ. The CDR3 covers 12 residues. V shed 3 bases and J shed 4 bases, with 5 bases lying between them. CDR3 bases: TGCGCCAGCAGCTCAGGTAATCAGCCCCAGCATTTT. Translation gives CASSSGNQPQHF.